This T cell receptor (beta chain) was retrieved from a study of cytomegalovirus exposure and HLA in healthy donors. Study results and limitations: TCR beta V segments were, for the most part, productive about 87% or about 30% of the time in an earlier analysis. Within a later analysis, the majority of CMV-associated TCR beta chains appeared HLA-restricted. Rarity marked most TCR sequences, yet some public TCRs occurred in many donors.

With 8 bases removed from V and 0 bases from J, the gap between germline ends came to 9 bases. Per the germline V gene, CDR1 is SGHTA and CDR2 is FQGTGA. This CDR3 has 13 residues. The PCR made use of 60 Vbeta and 13 Jbeta primers. Original processing notes: As a later analysis found, there were 70 million to 100 million unique TCR beta chains, of which some 9.9 million were shared. Some clones are missing from TCRdb's copy, which holds only in-frame ones; the method was immunoSEQ multiplex PCR. The V and J calls and the clone size are those of that table, but D and trimming were determined from the DNA. The top ten clones hold 1.9% of a sample with about 140,000 clones, 70% to 85% of them seen once. This clone was counted a single time. Its antigen is unknown.

This rearrangement joins TRBV7-3 to TRBJ2-3, with a weak D call TRBD1 (5 bases). This receptor was identified in a woman in her forties in good health and CMV-seronegative. The material sequenced was PBMCs. The CDR3 DNA reads as TGTGCCAGCGGGGCCAGCAGCACAGATACGCAGTATTTT. Residues: CASGASSTDTQYF.